The sequence of this T cell receptor (beta chain) was determined in a study of cytomegalovirus exposure and HLA in healthy donors. Study-wide context: Of all 400 or so donors who were genotyped, about 84% belonged to the Caucasian-associated ancestry cluster.

Comment on this clone: Its specificity is unknown.

Primers included in the PCR were 60 Vbeta and 13 Jbeta primers. The table came from immunoSEQ multiplex PCR; TCRdb's copy has only in-frame clones and leaves some out. The data hold roughly 160,000 clones, with approximately 90% observed a single time. General observations from the study: Researchers counted around 170 TCR beta chains as cytomegalovirus-associated.

The CDR3 is made up of 11 amino acids. Looked up from germline, CDR1 is MRHNA and CDR2 is SNTAGT. Trimming took off 3 bases at V and 8 bases at J, with 6 bases between the two ends. Source material: PBMCs. The TCR sequence derives from a woman aged 30 to 39 in good health and CMV-seronegative. The chain carries TRBV6-4 and TRBJ2-3; no clear D gene. CDR3 sequence (DNA): TGTGCCAGCAGTGAGGGCCCTACGCAGTATTTT. Amino acid sequence: CASSEGPTQYF.